These T cell receptor beta chains were read from a single sample in a study of blood T cell repertoires in COVID-19. Generated by immunoSEQ multiplex PCR, the TCRdb table keeps only in-frame clones and is missing some. This table has roughly 140,000 clones, roughly 90% appearing once. Sequenced input: PBMCs or T cells enriched from blood (not recorded which). Source of these receptors: a woman in her 30s with acute COVID-19. Both conserved end residues are trimmed from each CDR3.

V,J,CDR3
TRBV19,TRBJ1-2,ASSIESSYGYT
TRBV28,TRBJ1-6,ASSEVGPLNNSPLH
TRBV11-2,TRBJ2-5,ASSMGTGGLLETQY
TRBV12-5,TRBJ2-3,ASGLVLRTSGSTDTQY
TRBV7-9,TRBJ2-7,ASSPPGQSYEQY
TRBV7-9,TRBJ1-4,ASSSQTDRDGEKLF
TRBV9,TRBJ1-4,ASSPHRGGGEKLF
TRBV5-3,TRBJ2-6,ARSLSRGRGWTGANVLT
TRBV27,TRBJ2-1,ASSASGRTLRGLIDEQF
TRBV27,TRBJ1-2,ASSLFGGSNYGYT
TRBV7-8,TRBJ2-3,ASSLITSGSTDTQY
TRBV2,TRBJ1-5,ASSAGTEFNQPQH
TRBV7-3,TRBJ2-5,ASSSGQGYQETQY
TRBV6-5,TRBJ1-1,ASTRQGPNTEAF
TRBV3-1/TRBV3-2,TRBJ1-5,ASSQNIGNQPQH
TRBV6-1,TRBJ2-3,ASSEAVRVVTDTQY
TRBV28,TRBJ1-2,ASSFRGYT
TRBV28,TRBJ2-7,ASSLPLAGSSYEQY
TRBV12-5,TRBJ1-2,ASGYYIPTGKSNYGYT
TRBV28,TRBJ1-1,ASSPQRATANTEAF
TRBV7-9,TRBJ1-1,ASSLMNTEAF
TRBV7-2,TRBJ2-1,ASSLEGTSGKDGNEQF
TRBV2,TRBJ1-1,ASSAIGGNTEAF
TRBV12-3/TRBV12-4,TRBJ2-7,ASSLGAGIEQY
TRBV27,TRBJ1-1,ASSLDGLVVEAF
TRBV28,TRBJ1-1,ASSPATGGGTEAF
TRBV3-1/TRBV3-2,TRBJ2-1,ASSQGSGGDRNNEQF
TRBV9,TRBJ2-3,ASSPYGSGTDTQY
TRBV9,TRBJ2-3,ASSVDGRLAGTDTQY
TRBV28,TRBJ1-1,ASSFTVNTEAF
TRBV6-5,TRBJ1-6,ASSWGDRDSSPLH
TRBV27,TRBJ1-1,ASSLDSGVITEAF
TRBV15,TRBJ2-1,ATRNRQGDYNEQF
TRBV9,TRBJ2-5,ASSVRASGTYQETQY
TRBV28,TRBJ1-2,ASSFGGGRGLNGYT
TRBV4-3,TRBJ2-1,ASSQEPLSNEQF
TRBV29-1,TRBJ1-2,SGGNPAYGYT
TRBV27,TRBJ1-1,ASSHRGDETEAF
TRBV18,TRBJ2-2,ASSPQLNTGELF
TRBV13,TRBJ2-1,ASSLNRLAIEQF
TRBV6-5,TRBJ2-7,ASSYVGTSGSYEQY
TRBV28,TRBJ2-2,ASISPGTGELF
TRBV5-1,TRBJ1-1,ASSLVEASEAF
TRBV28,TRBJ2-3,ASSLFPGVTDTQY